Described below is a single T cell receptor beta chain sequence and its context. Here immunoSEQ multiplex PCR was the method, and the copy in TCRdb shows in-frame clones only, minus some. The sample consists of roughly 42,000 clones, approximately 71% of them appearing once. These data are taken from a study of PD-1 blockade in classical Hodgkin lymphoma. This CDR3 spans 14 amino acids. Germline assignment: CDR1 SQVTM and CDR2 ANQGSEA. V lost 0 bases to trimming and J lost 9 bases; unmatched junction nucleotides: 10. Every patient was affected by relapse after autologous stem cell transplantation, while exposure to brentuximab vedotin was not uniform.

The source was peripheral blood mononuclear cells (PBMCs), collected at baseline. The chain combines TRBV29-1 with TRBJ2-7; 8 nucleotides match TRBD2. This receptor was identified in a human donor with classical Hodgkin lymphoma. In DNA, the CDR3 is TGCAGCGTTGAAGAGGTGAGCGGGAGACGCGGGCAGTACTTC. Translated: CSVEEVSGRRGQYF.